This TCR beta chain came from a study of blood T cell repertoires in COVID-19 (dated by TCRdb to about 2020). Regarding the study in general: The collaborator samples originated in the United States, Italy and Spain and spanned the acute and convalescent phases of COVID-19. The samples were drawn from the first 160 participants of the ongoing ImmuneRACE study and from 1,254 subjects provided by 6 global collaborators. The material from the prospective study consisted of cDNA or gDNA derived from T cells, B-cell-depleted T cells, or PBMCs. Where available, HLA class I and class II types were obtained from metadata supplied by the sample provider rather than from assay-based typing. Sample metadata almost always included a de-identified subject ID, COVID-19 status, age in years and sex. A freely available public database, intended as a resource for researchers studying the immune response to SARS-CoV-2, is where the repertoires were released. Deeply sampled blood TCRbeta repertoires from subjects exposed to, actively infected with, or recovered from COVID-19 were included in the dataset. Findings and caveats that apply to the study as a whole: The amount of clinical and demographic metadata varied by source and participant and was provided uncurated.

Turning to this clone: Its target antigen remains unknown. The input lacks base qualities; no much larger clone sits a single base away.

Inclusive of the bounding cysteine and phenylalanine, the CDR3 is 15 residues long. Only CDR3 DNA is held: 45 bases, read in frame from base 1. Trimming costs V 5 bases and J 1 base, and their ends lie 11 bases apart. Reading the germline V gene gives CDR1 MNHEY and CDR2 SVGAGI. TCRbeta CDR3 regions were amplified from genomic DNA by means of the immunoSEQ Assay, a bias-controlled multiplex PCR. In the source study's methods: The number of nucleated cells in each sample was estimated from the amplification of reference gene primers within the assay. To quantify the absolute abundance of each unique TCRbeta CDR3 rearrangement, sequence reads were collapsed and filtered. Productive Simpson clonality was computed per sample as the square root of Simpson's diversity index over productive rearrangements. Entries here come from immuneACCESS through TCRdb and include only in-frame sequences with V and J called. Some clones fail to appear in such tables; in the studies checked, an unresolved V gene covers under half of the shortfall, and the cause of the remainder is unknown. That table gives V, J and clone size, and the DNA gave D and trimming. In this sample the table shows some 290,000 clones, 80% to 90% of which occur a single time. The ten largest make up 12% of the sample.

One collaborating source in Seattle enrolled patients while the patients were actively infected and followed the patients over time throughout the course of disease. Each collaborating institution followed its own protocols to collect whole blood in K2EDTA tubes. Collaborator samples were shipped for TCRbeta analysis as frozen whole blood, isolated PBMCs, or DNA extracted from either sample type. Sample: peripheral blood. The clonotype was recovered from a woman aged 25 to 39 with COVID-19, enrolled during active disease. The rearrangement joined TRBV6-5 to TRBJ2-2, with a weak D call of TRBD2 (6 bases match). The bases are TGTGCCAGCAGTAGATTAGCGGAGAACACCGGGGAGCTGTTTTTT. Its translation is CASSRLAENTGELFF.